This T cell receptor (beta chain) was recorded in a study of TIL therapy for anti-PD-1-resistant metastatic lung cancer. Study as a whole: Tumor harvest preceded PD-1/PD-L1 blockade, followed by nivolumab treatment.

Time point indicated: pre-treatment sample, taken before nivolumab and TIL therapy. The immunoSEQ assay was v3. Sequencing used immunoSEQ multiplex PCR; TCRdb keeps in-frame clones, though not all of them. The table has more than 55,000 clones, approximately 75% seen once. The receptor's source is a person aged 25-85 years with non-small cell lung cancer. Sequenced material: blood, taken at baseline.

CDR3 sequence reads: CASSLARTGGSEQYF. CDR3 coding DNA: TGTGCCAGCAGCTTAGCGAGGACAGGGGGCAGCGAGCAGTACTTC. The chain joins TRBV7-2 to TRBJ2-7; 11 nucleotides agree with TRBD1. J gave up 6 bases and V 0 bases, and 4 bases lay outside the gene matches. Germline V gene data show CDR1 as SGHTA and CDR2 as FQGNSA. The length of the CDR3 is 15 residues.